The count of the clone carrying this TCR beta chain is one. The antigen is undetermined. Germline V CDR1 and CDR2: MDHEN, SYDVKM. The CDR3 contains 15 residues. Between the trimmed V and J ends, which lost 2 bases and 4 bases, there was a span of 11 bases. The data were produced by immunoSEQ multiplex PCR, yet TCRdb's version contains in-frame clones alone and is incomplete. The sample holds about 2.1 million clones, 93% seen once. The data are from a study of shared clonotypes between healthy human individuals. Study-wide background: The cohort comprised a couple of women and a few men. Their ages spanned 18 to 49 years. CD4 naive and memory got three plates each, CD8 naive two, CD8 memory one. Overall study findings and caveats: The study's rarefaction showed incomplete sorted-subset sequencing despite large depth. Clonotype sharing among donors was expected to depend on sequencing depth.

Naive CD8 cells lacked CD45RO and underwent positive selection for CCR7, leaving out terminally differentiated effector memory CD45RA+ cells. The sequenced material came from naive CD8+ T cells from PBMCs. The chain joins TRBV28 to TRBJ2-2; the D gene is possibly TRBD2 (5 bases). The clonotype was recovered from a man between 18 and 35 years old in good health. Some clones in this sample may be carry-over from other donors' samples. The CDR3 DNA sequence: TGTGCCAGCAGTTTACCCCCAGAGGGCACCGGGGAGCTGTTTTTT. Its protein product is CASSLPPEGTGELFF.